This TCR beta chain was identified during a study of blood T cell repertoires in COVID-19. Across the study: Samples of COVID-19 (acute and convalescent) were obtained from the United States, Italy and Spain. T cells, B-cell-depleted T cells, or PBMCs supplied cDNA or gDNA.

Original processing notes: Reference gene primer amplification in the assay estimated nucleated cell counts. Profiled with immunoSEQ multiplex PCR; TCRdb holds only in-frame clones, not every one. That table is the source of V, J and clone size, and D and trimming were worked out from the DNA. The table lists some 150,000 clones, about nine tenths of them singletons. CDR3 length: 12 amino acids. Germline V gene lookup returns CDR1 LGHDT and CDR2 YNNKEL (reference sequence). V gave up 1 base and J gave up 7 bases, with 5 bases separating them. The TCR comes from a woman of 80 years or more with acute or convalescent COVID-19. The sample comprised peripheral blood. V gene TRBV3-1 (or the pseudogene TRBV3-2) combines with J gene TRBJ1-5; D not resolved. In DNA, the CDR3 is TGTGCCAGCAGCCAAGGCGGCCAGCCCCAGCATTTT. This codes for CASSQGGQPQHF.